Each of the 22 T cell receptor beta chains below was sequenced from the same sample in a study of blood T cell repertoires in COVID-19. Method: immunoSEQ multiplex PCR; TCRdb's copy keeps in-frame clones and lacks some. The sample lists 150,000 to 180,000 clones, approximately 83% occurring once. The sample comprised peripheral blood. The receptor source for this set is a woman aged 55-75 years with acute or convalescent COVID-19.

The chain couples TRBV12-1 to TRBJ1-2. TRBV12-1 is designated a pseudogene. The length of the CDR3 is 10 residues. The DNA for the CDR3 is TGTGCCAGCACCAATAGTGGCTACACCTTC. Protein product: CASTNSGYTF.

The gene calls are TRBV6-5 and TRBJ1-1, with 7 bases aligning to TRBD1. The CDR3 spans 14 residues. V gave up 5 bases and J gave up 4 bases; unmatched junction bases: 7. The germline gives CDR1 MNHEY, CDR2 SVGAGI. In DNA, the CDR3 is TGTGCCAGCAGTCGAGGACAGGTTGTCACTGAAGCTTTCTTT. It yields the protein CASSRGQVVTEAFF.

This chain uses TRBV5-1 with TRBJ2-5, with 13 nucleotides matching TRBD2. CDR1 and CDR2 from the germline V gene are SGHRS and YFSETQ. This CDR3 is built from 16 residues. The ends lost 4 bases at V and 5 bases at J; junction bases unmatched: 8. CDR3 sequence reads: CASSIRTSGGGETQYF. In DNA form, the CDR3 reads TGCGCCAGCAGCATAAGGACTAGCGGGGGCGGGGAGACCCAGTACTTC.

This clone came up once. CDR3 amino acids: CASSLTGTGELFF. In DNA form, the CDR3 reads TGTGCCAGCAGTCTAACAGGGACGGGGGAGCTGTTTTTT. The V call is TRBV12-3 or TRBV12-4, the J call TRBJ2-2; D is perhaps TRBD1 (6 bases). The CDR3 length is 13 residues. V gave up 5 bases and J gave up 8 bases, with 12 bases separating them.

The chain is built from TRBV4-1 and TRBJ1-2; TRBD1 might be the D (5 bases). Trimming cost V 2 bases and J 3 bases, with 13 bases left between them. The CDR3 sequence is 15 residues long. Germline V gives CDR1 MGHRA, CDR2 YSYEKL. Written as DNA, the CDR3 is TGCGCCAGCAGCCAATCACCCGGACACTACTATGGCTACACCTTC. Its translation: CASSQSPGHYYGYTF.

CDR3 region: CASRLAGANTGELFF. The CDR3 coding sequence is TGCGCCAGCAGATTAGCGGGGGCGAACACCGGGGAGCTGTTTTTT. This rearrangement joins TRBV10-2 to TRBJ2-2; TRBD2 matches at 9 bases. There are 15 residues in the CDR3. V lost 6 bases, J lost 0 bases, and 2 bases stayed unmatched. Germline-derived CDR1 and CDR2 are WSHSY and SAAADI.

As concerns this clone: Other DNA sequences of this sample code for an identical CDR3. CDR3 DNA sequence: TGTGCCAGCAGTTACTCGTACACTAACTATGGCTACACCTTC. Translated, it gives CASSYSYTNYGYTF. The chain has TRBV6-5 and TRBJ1-2; D remains ambiguous. Germline lookup yields CDR1 MNHEY and CDR2 SVGAGI. The CDR3 covers 14 residues. Trimming removed 0 bases from V and 0 bases from J, with 5 bases in between.

The chain carries TRBV3-1 (or the pseudogene TRBV3-2) and TRBJ1-2; tentatively, D is TRBD1 (6 bases). With 4 bases removed from V and 2 bases from J, the gap between germline ends came to 11 bases. The CDR3 length is 14 residues. Germline V CDR1 and CDR2: LGHDT, YNNKEL (reference sequence). In DNA form, the CDR3 reads TGTGCCAGCAGCCTGGACAGCGCGAACTATGGCTACACCTTC. Its translation is CASSLDSANYGYTF.

The V call is TRBV7-8, the J call TRBJ2-1, with 14 bases lining up with TRBD2. The CDR3 consists of 18 residues. Germline-derived CDR1 and CDR2 are SGHVS and FQNEAQ. Unmatched junction bases numbered 15, after V lost 5 bases and J lost 9 bases. CDR3 in amino acids: CASSQRLAGGPSELEQFF. The DNA for the CDR3 is TGTGCCAGCAGCCAGAGACTAGCGGGGGGGCCTTCGGAGCTTGAGCAGTTCTTC.

CDR3 amino acids: CATRTRTGWYEQYF. The CDR3 DNA follows: TGTGCCACCCGTACGAGGACAGGGTGGTACGAGCAGTACTTC. The V gene is TRBV19, the J gene TRBJ2-7, with 8 bases matching TRBD1. The V gene end was trimmed by 10 bases and the J gene end by 4 bases; junction bases not matched to a gene: 12. The CDR3 is 14 amino acids. Germline CDR1 and CDR2: LNHDA and SQIVND (reference sequence).

The chain uses TRBV11-2 and TRBJ2-1; a weak D match, TRBD2 (5 bases). Trimming removed 0 bases from V and 4 bases from J, with 10 bases in between. CDR3 length: 15 amino acids. Germline V lookup: CDR1 SGHAT, CDR2 FQNNGV. CDR3 in DNA: TGTGCCAGCAGCTTAGAGGCTAGAGGGTACAATGAGCAGTTCTTC. Translating it yields CASSLEARGYNEQFF.

J is TRBJ1-1 and V is TRBV6-5, with D perhaps matching TRBD1 (6 bases). Trimming stripped 10 bases from V and 6 bases from J, with 12 bases between. The CDR3 spans 11 residues. Germline lookup yields CDR1 MNHEY and CDR2 SVGAGI. CDR3 amino acids: CATQGLSEAFF. CDR3 nucleotide sequence: TGTGCCACCCAGGGGTTATCTGAAGCTTTCTTT.

The chain joins TRBV2 to TRBJ1-2, with TRBD1 matching 7 bases. The CDR3 extends over 15 amino acids. The germline V gene encodes CDR1 SNHLY and CDR2 FYNNEI. V shed 6 bases and J 4 bases; nucleotides not matched to a gene: 11. CDR3 amino acids: CASRTGTATSYGYTF. As DNA, the CDR3 is TGTGCCAGCAGGACCGGGACAGCAACATCCTATGGCTACACCTTC.

The rearrangement links TRBV9 to TRBJ1-2; 8 nucleotides align to TRBD1. V shed 7 bases, J shed 5 bases, and the junction held 4 bases outside the gene matches. CDR1 and CDR2 from the germline V gene are SGDLS and YYNGEE. This CDR3 region has 12 residues. CDR3 sequence (DNA): TGTGCCAGCCAGGGACAGGAGTATGGCTACACCTTC. As protein: CASQGQEYGYTF.

This clone has just a few counts. The chain is built from TRBV6-5 and TRBJ1-2; a weak D match, TRBD1 (6 bases). Germline-derived CDR1 and CDR2 are MNHEY and SVGAGI. This CDR3 contains 13 residues. The ends were cut back, 7 bases at V and 2 bases at J, with 11 bases in the middle. CDR3 residues: CASTPTGNYGYTF. In DNA, the CDR3 is TGTGCCAGCACTCCTACAGGGAACTATGGCTACACCTTC.

The chain couples TRBV11-1 to TRBJ1-1; the D is unclear. The CDR3 is made up of 15 amino acids. Per the germline V gene, CDR1 is SGHAT and CDR2 is FQDESV (reference sequence). With 2 bases removed from V and 5 bases from J, the gap between germline ends came to 15 bases. CDR3 amino acids: CASSLSSDGRTEAFF. The CDR3 coding sequence is TGTGCCAGCAGCTTATCTTCGGACGGGAGGACTGAAGCTTTCTTT.

The chain carries TRBV4-1 and TRBJ2-2; a possible D gene is TRBD1 (6 bases). Germline V CDR1 and CDR2: MGHRA, YSYEKL. This CDR3 comprises 15 residues. V lost 3 bases and J 8 bases, leaving 16 bases between the germline ends. In nucleotides, the CDR3 is TGCGCCAGCAGCCATACGGGACAACTACGGGGGGAGCTGTTTTTT. Its translation: CASSHTGQLRGELFF.

The V gene is TRBV19, the J gene TRBJ1-6; D is unresolved. The germline CDR1 and CDR2 sequences are LNHDA and SQIVND (reference sequence). The length of the CDR3 is 16 residues. The V gene lost 3 bases and the J gene lost 7 bases, with 16 bases spanning the gap. The CDR3 DNA reads as TGTGCCAGTAGTATTCTGGGAACTGGAGGGAATTCACCCCTCCACTTT. Its translation: CASSILGTGGNSPLHF.

The V and J genes are TRBV19 and TRBJ1-4, with TRBD1 identical over 7 bases. CDR1 LNHDA and CDR2 SQIVND come from the germline V gene (reference sequence). The CDR3 is made up of 18 amino acids. With 3 bases clipped from V and 0 bases from J, the junction kept 10 bases outside the gene matches. The CDR3 here is CASSIQQGLIATNEKLFF. The DNA of the CDR3 is TGTGCCAGTAGTATCCAACAGGGGCTTATTGCAACTAATGAAAAACTGTTTTTT.

This clone came up a few times. The CDR3 nucleotides are TGTGCCAGCAGCTCCGGGACAGGGAACCACGAGCAGTACTTC. It translates to CASSSGTGNHEQYF. The genes are TRBV7-9 and TRBJ2-7; TRBD1 matches 9 bases. J gave up 5 bases and V 4 bases, and 6 bases lay outside the gene matches. CDR3 length: 14 residues. Germline V lookup: CDR1 SEHNR, CDR2 FQNEAQ (reference sequence). Based on the CDR3 plus reference TRBV7-9 and TRBJ2-7, the full variable domain is DTGVSQNPRHKITKRGQNVTFRCDPISEHNRLYWYRQTLGQGPEFLTYFQNEAQLEKSRLLSDRFSAERPKGSFSTLEIQRTEQGDSAMYLCASSSGTGNHEQYFGPGTRLTVT.

This rearrangement joins TRBV6-4 to TRBJ2-5; D uncertain. The germline V and J ends were trimmed by 4 bases and 2 bases, with 2 bases remaining between them. The CDR3 runs 11 residues. The germline CDR1 and CDR2 sequences are MRHNA and SNTAGT. The CDR3 DNA reads TGTGCCAGCAGTGCTCAAGAGACCCAGTACTTC. The encoded protein is CASSAQETQYF.

The chain combines TRBV28 with TRBJ1-5; the match to TRBD1 covers 8 bases. This CDR3 is built from 13 residues. Germline V lookup: CDR1 MDHEN, CDR2 SYDVKM. With V trimmed by 4 bases and J by 6 bases, 2 bases remained unmatched. CDR3 coding DNA: TGTGCCAGCAGTTCAGGGGGCGTTCAGCCCCAGCATTTT. This gives the protein CASSSGGVQPQHF.